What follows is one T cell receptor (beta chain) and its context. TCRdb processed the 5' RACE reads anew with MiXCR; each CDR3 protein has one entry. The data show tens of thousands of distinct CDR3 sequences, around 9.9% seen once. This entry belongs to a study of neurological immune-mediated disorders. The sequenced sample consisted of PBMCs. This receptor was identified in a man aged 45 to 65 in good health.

Written as DNA, the CDR3 is TGTGCCAGCAGTTACTCGAGGGCCGCAAGTCACTATGGCTACACCTTC. Translating gives CASSYSRAASHYGYTF. This chain uses TRBV6-2 or TRBV6-3 with TRBJ1-2; D not certain. The CDR3 is made up of 16 amino acids. From germline, CDR1 is MNHEY and CDR2 SVGEGT. With 0 bases removed from V and 3 bases from J, the gap between germline ends came to 14 bases.